These 23 T cell receptor beta chains were sequenced from one sample in a study of cytomegalovirus exposure and HLA in healthy donors. PCR amplification relied on 60 Vbeta primers (plus 13 Jbeta primers). Measured with immunoSEQ multiplex PCR; TCRdb has only the in-frame clones, and not every one. The sample shows about 130,000 clones, around 77% of them seen only once. Sequences were obtained from PBMCs. The receptors shown here come from a man aged 50 to 59 in good health and CMV-seronegative.

This clone was detected only a few times. V usage is TRBV6-6 and J usage is TRBJ2-3; possibly TRBD1 for D (6 bases). CDR1 is MNHNY, CDR2 SVGAGI, per germline (reference sequence). Deletions cut 2 bases from V and 1 base from J, with 10 bases between. The CDR3 loop spans 15 amino acids. The CDR3 region is CASSYINRGTDTQYF. CDR3 DNA: TGTGCCAGCAGTTACATAAACAGGGGCACAGATACGCAGTATTTT.

The table lists this clone with a count of one. The chain employs TRBV2 and TRBJ2-3; D is undetermined. Per the germline V gene, CDR1 is SNHLY and CDR2 is FYNNEI. This CDR3 has 13 amino acids. V dropped 3 bases and J dropped 4 bases, with 8 bases sitting between them. The CDR3: CASSESRPDTQYF. In DNA form, the CDR3 reads TGTGCCAGCAGTGAGTCCAGGCCAGATACGCAGTATTTT.

Worth noting for this clone: In the same sample, other DNA sequences code for this CDR3. This sequence joins TRBV18 and TRBJ2-7; TRBD2 matches 9 bases. The V segment lost 3 bases and the J segment 4 bases; nucleotides outside the gene matches: 1. Germline CDR1 KGHSH, CDR2 LQKENI. The CDR3 totals 13 residues. The CDR3 DNA reads as TGTGCCAGCTCACCGACTAGCGGATACGAGCAGTACTTC. As protein: CASSPTSGYEQYF.

The rearrangement uses TRBV6-5 and TRBJ2-7, with TRBD2 matching 7 bases. V lost 0 bases, J lost 0 bases, and 2 bases stayed unmatched. This CDR3 has 15 amino acids. The germline V gene has CDR1 MNHEY and CDR2 SVGAGI. The CDR3 DNA sequence: TGTGCCAGCAGTTACTCCTCGGGGGGCTCCTACGAGCAGTACTTC. Translated, it gives CASSYSSGGSYEQYF.

The chain recombines TRBV15 with TRBJ1-4; a weak D match, TRBD1 (5 bases). Between the trimmed V and J ends, which lost 3 bases and 3 bases, there was a span of 11 bases. The CDR3 is 15 residues long. In germline, CDR1 is LNHNV, CDR2 YYDKDF (reference sequence). CDR3 region: CATSRDRGSNEKLFF. For the CDR3, the DNA is TGTGCCACCAGCAGGGATCGGGGGTCTAATGAAAAACTGTTTTTT.

The V call is TRBV6-1, the J call TRBJ2-2, with D possibly TRBD1 on 5 matching bases. Trimming removed 7 bases from V and 4 bases from J, with 13 bases in between. The CDR3 extends over 14 amino acids. Looked up from germline, CDR1 is MNHNS and CDR2 is SASEGT. The CDR3 DNA is TGTGCCAGCAAACAAGACAGACTCACCGGGGAGCTGTTTTTT. It translates to CASKQDRLTGELFF.

The J gene is TRBJ1-1, the V gene TRBV28; D remains unclear. Germline V gene data show CDR1 as MDHEN and CDR2 as SYDVKM. This CDR3 has 13 residues. V lost 2 bases and J 4 bases, leaving 8 bases between the germline ends. CDR3 in DNA: TGTGCCAGCAGTTTAACTAGGCTCACTGAAGCTTTCTTT. Amino acids: CASSLTRLTEAFF.

This rearrangement joins TRBV5-1 to TRBJ2-5; TRBD2 matches 11 bases. CDR3 length equals 16 residues. Germline CDR1 and CDR2: SGHRS and YFSETQ. V gave up 4 bases and J gave up 5 bases; unmatched junction bases: 10. CDR3 region: CASSPGLAVGGETQYF. DNA for the CDR3: TGCGCCAGCAGCCCGGGACTAGCGGTTGGGGGGGAGACCCAGTACTTC.

The chain recombines TRBV28 with TRBJ2-3; the D gene is possibly TRBD2 (7 bases). The CDR3 length is 15 residues. Germline CDR1 and CDR2: MDHEN and SYDVKM. Between the trimmed V and J ends, which lost 3 bases and 5 bases, there was a span of 15 bases. The CDR3 is CASSLVGGGGDTQYF. The CDR3 nucleotides read TGTGCCAGCAGTTTGGTGGGAGGGGGGGGAGATACGCAGTATTTT.

The chain recombines TRBV10-3 with TRBJ1-2; D is ambiguous. V shed 6 bases and J shed 2 bases, with 7 bases lying between them. The germline gives CDR1 ENHRY, CDR2 SYGVKD. The CDR3 is made up of 12 amino acids. CDR3 protein: CAISPENYGYTF. DNA for the CDR3: TGTGCCATCAGCCCGGAGAACTATGGCTACACCTTC.

The chain links TRBV4-3 to TRBJ2-3, with 13 positions matching TRBD2. V lost 0 bases, J lost 2 bases, and 8 bases stayed unmatched. CDR1 and CDR2 from the germline V gene are LGHNA and YSLEER. This CDR3 comprises 19 residues. CDR3 in amino acids: CASSQDVLAGGGPTDTQYF. The CDR3 bases are TGCGCCAGCAGCCAAGATGTACTAGCGGGAGGGGGTCCCACAGATACGCAGTATTTT.

This clone was detected a few times. V and J are TRBV28 and TRBJ1-2, with TRBD1 identical over 12 bases. V was clipped by 2 bases and J by 3 bases; unmatched bases: 10. The CDR3 loop spans 18 amino acids. The V gene's germline CDR1 is MDHEN and CDR2 SYDVKM. CDR3 protein: CASSLPYKGQGADYGYTF. The CDR3 DNA follows: TGTGCCAGCAGTTTACCCTATAAGGGACAGGGGGCTGACTATGGCTACACCTTC.

The CDR3 DNA reads TGCGCCAGCAGCCAAGAGTCGGGAGGAGGCACAGATACGCAGTATTTT. It specifies CASSQESGGGTDTQYF. V gene TRBV4-3 combines with J gene TRBJ2-3, with 7 bases fitting TRBD2. The germline gives CDR1 LGHNA, CDR2 YSLEER. The CDR3 has 16 residues. Germline trimming cut 0 bases from V and 1 base from J; bases unmatched to any gene: 4.

This clone has only a few counts. This chain joins TRBV7-9 and TRBJ1-4; possible D gene TRBD1, 6 bases. This CDR3 has 17 amino acids. Germline V gene lookup returns CDR1 SEHNR and CDR2 FQNEAQ (reference sequence). V was pared by 5 bases and J by 6 bases, with 22 bases between. The CDR3 here is CASSRGGEQGSHEKLFF. CDR3 in DNA: TGTGCCAGCAGCCGGGGGGGCGAACAGGGTTCCCATGAAAAACTGTTTTTT.

This clone was found once. The chain recombines TRBV7-3 with TRBJ2-1; D remains ambiguous. The CDR3 extends over 13 amino acids. V lost 4 bases and J lost 3, with 7 bases in between. Germline CDR1 and CDR2: SGHTA and FQGTGA. This CDR3 is CASSSTYYNEQFF. The CDR3, as DNA: TGTGCCAGCAGCTCTACCTACTACAATGAGCAGTTCTTC.

The rearrangement links TRBV6-6 to TRBJ1-2; D uncertain. CDR3 length: 12 residues. Trimming took 6 bases from V and 3 from J, leaving 8 bases between them. Germline V gene lookup returns CDR1 MNHNY and CDR2 SVGAGI (reference sequence). The CDR3 sequence is CASSRLDYGYTF. The CDR3, as DNA: TGTGCCAGCAGCCGACTCGACTATGGCTACACCTTC.

This clone was counted once. V and J are TRBV15 and TRBJ1-2; D remains ambiguous. Trimming removed 1 base from V and 7 bases from J, with 10 bases in between. The CDR3 runs to 13 residues. The V gene's germline CDR1 is LNHNV and CDR2 YYDKDF (reference sequence). This CDR3 is CATSRGLGSGYTF. The CDR3 nucleotides read TGTGCCACCAGCAGAGGTCTGGGGAGTGGCTACACCTTC.

V and J are TRBV5-5 and TRBJ2-5, with a weak D call TRBD2 (6 bases). V was clipped by 0 bases and J by 2 bases, with 11 bases between them. The CDR3 consists of 15 residues. The germline CDR1 and CDR2 sequences are SGHKS and YYEKEE (reference sequence). The CDR3 here is CASSLEGRGQETQYF. The CDR3 DNA sequence: TGTGCCAGCAGCTTGGAGGGGCGGGGACAAGAGACCCAGTACTTC.

This chain connects TRBV28 to TRBJ2-1, with D perhaps matching TRBD2 (6 bases). Germline V gene sequence: CDR1 MDHEN, CDR2 SYDVKM. Trimming pared 6 bases from V and 7 bases from J, leaving 13 bases between. The CDR3 spans 13 residues. The CDR3: CASSLAPRNEQFF. CDR3 nucleotides: TGTGCCAGCAGCCTAGCGCCACGGAATGAGCAGTTCTTC.

The V and J genes are TRBV10-3 and TRBJ2-1; TRBD2 matches 8 bases. Germline assignment: CDR1 ENHRY and CDR2 SYGVKD. The CDR3 runs 15 residues. The J segment lost 3 bases and the V segment lost 3 bases, leaving 4 bases of the junction unmatched. The CDR3 DNA reads TGTGCCATCAGTGAATCGCGGGAGGACTACAATGAGCAGTTCTTC. Amino acids: CAISESREDYNEQFF.

This chain uses TRBV19 with TRBJ1-1; the D gene is possibly TRBD1 (5 bases). Trimming shortened V by 2 bases and J by 7 bases, and 14 bases separated the two germline ends. The CDR3 is 14 residues long. In germline, CDR1 is LNHDA, CDR2 SQIVND (reference sequence). In DNA, the CDR3 is TGTGCCAGTAGTATATCAGGCTCCGGGGGTGAAGCTTTCTTT. Protein product: CASSISGSGGEAFF.

This chain links TRBV30 with TRBJ1-1, with a weak D call TRBD1 (5 bases). The germline V gene encodes CDR1 GTSNPN and CDR2 SVGIG (reference sequence). The CDR3 spans 12 residues. The ends were cut back, 3 bases at V and 9 bases at J, with 14 bases in the middle. The CDR3 DNA is TGTGCCTGGAGGATAACCCAGGGTAAAGCTTTCTTT. It encodes CAWRITQGKAFF.

The chain combines TRBV27 with TRBJ1-2; tentatively, D is TRBD1 (6 bases). The length of the CDR3 is 13 residues. Per germline, CDR1 MNHEY and CDR2 SMNVEV (reference sequence). V lost 5 bases, J lost 6 bases, and 13 bases lay in between. CDR3 sequence (DNA): TGTGCCAGCAGTAACAGGGCCGGGCATGGCTACACCTTC. This sequence encodes CASSNRAGHGYTF.